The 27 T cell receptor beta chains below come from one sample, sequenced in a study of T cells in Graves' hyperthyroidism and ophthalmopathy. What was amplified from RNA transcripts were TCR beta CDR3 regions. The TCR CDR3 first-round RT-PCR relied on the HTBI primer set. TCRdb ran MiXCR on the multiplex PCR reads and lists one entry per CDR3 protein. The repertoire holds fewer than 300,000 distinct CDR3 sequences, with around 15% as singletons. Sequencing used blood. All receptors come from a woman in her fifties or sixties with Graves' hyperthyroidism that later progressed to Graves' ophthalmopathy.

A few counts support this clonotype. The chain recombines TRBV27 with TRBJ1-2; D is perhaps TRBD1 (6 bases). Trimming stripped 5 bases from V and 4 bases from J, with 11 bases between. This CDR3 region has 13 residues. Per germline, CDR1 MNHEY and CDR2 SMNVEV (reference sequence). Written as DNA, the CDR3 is TGTGCCAGCAGTATGACAGGTTCCTATGGCTACACCTTC. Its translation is CASSMTGSYGYTF.

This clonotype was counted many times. The CDR3 loop is CASSRQGGELFF. The CDR3 bases are TGTGCCAGCAGCCGACAGGGGGGGGAGCTGTTTTTT. This rearrangement joins TRBV3-1 to TRBJ2-2; the match to TRBD1 covers 8 bases. CDR1 LGHDT and CDR2 YNNKEL come from the germline V gene (reference sequence). CDR3 size: 12 residues. V trimming: 4 bases; J trimming: 8 bases; junction bases outside the gene matches: 0.

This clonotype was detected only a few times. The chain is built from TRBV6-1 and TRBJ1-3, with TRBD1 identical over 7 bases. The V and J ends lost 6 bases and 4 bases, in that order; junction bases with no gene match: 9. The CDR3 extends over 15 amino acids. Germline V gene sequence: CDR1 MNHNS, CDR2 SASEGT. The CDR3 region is CASSLDRVNGNTIYF. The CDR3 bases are TGTGCCAGCAGCTTAGACAGGGTGAACGGAAACACCATATATTTT.

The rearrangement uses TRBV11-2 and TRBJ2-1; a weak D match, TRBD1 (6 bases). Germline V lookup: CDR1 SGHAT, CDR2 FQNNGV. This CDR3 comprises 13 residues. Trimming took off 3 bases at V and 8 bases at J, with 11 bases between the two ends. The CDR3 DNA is TGTGCCAGCAGCTTGACAGGCTTCGATGAGCAGTTCTTC. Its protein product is CASSLTGFDEQFF.

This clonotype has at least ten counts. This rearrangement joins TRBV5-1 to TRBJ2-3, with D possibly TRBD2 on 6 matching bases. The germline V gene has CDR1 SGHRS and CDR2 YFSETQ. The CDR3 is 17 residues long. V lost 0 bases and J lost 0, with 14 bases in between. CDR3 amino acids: CASSLGPRGTSTDTQYF. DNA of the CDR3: TGCGCCAGCAGCTTGGGGCCGCGAGGGACTAGCACAGATACGCAGTATTTT.

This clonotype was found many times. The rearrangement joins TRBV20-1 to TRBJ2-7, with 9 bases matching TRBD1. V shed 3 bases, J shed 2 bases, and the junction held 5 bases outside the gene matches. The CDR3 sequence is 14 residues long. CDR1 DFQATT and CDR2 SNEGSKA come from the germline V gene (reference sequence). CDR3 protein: CSARTGTGTYEQYF. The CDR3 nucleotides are TGCAGTGCTAGGACCGGGACAGGGACCTACGAGCAGTACTTC.

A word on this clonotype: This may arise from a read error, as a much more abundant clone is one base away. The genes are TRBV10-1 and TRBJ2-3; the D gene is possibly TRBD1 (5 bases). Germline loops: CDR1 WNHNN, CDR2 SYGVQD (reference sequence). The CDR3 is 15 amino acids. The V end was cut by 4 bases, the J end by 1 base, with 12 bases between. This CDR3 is CASSALLGGTDTQYF. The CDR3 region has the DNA TGCGCCAGCAGTGCCCTCCTAGGGGGCACAGATACGCAGTATTTT.

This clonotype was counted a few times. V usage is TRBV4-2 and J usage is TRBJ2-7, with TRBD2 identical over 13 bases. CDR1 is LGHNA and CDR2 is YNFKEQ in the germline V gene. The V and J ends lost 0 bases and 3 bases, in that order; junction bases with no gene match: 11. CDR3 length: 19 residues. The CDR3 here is CASSQEPWTSGSGVYEQYF. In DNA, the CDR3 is TGTGCCAGCAGCCAAGAGCCCTGGACTAGCGGGAGTGGGGTCTACGAGCAGTACTTC.

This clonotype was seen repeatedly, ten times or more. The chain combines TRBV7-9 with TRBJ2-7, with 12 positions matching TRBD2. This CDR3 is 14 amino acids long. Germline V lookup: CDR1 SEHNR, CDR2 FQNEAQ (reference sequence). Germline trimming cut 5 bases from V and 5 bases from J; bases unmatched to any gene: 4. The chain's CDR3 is CASSLRLAGDEQYF. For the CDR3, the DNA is TGTGCCAGCAGCCTCAGACTAGCGGGAGACGAGCAGTACTTC.

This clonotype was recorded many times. The CDR3 DNA reads TGCGCCAGCAGCGAACAGGGGAGGGACACTGAAGCTTTCTTT. Protein: CASSEQGRDTEAFF. This chain connects TRBV5-1 to TRBJ1-1, with 7 nucleotides matching TRBD1. The CDR3 runs to 14 residues. Germline assignment: CDR1 SGHRS and CDR2 YFSETQ. Trimming removed 4 bases from V and 3 bases from J; junction bases left unmatched: 6.

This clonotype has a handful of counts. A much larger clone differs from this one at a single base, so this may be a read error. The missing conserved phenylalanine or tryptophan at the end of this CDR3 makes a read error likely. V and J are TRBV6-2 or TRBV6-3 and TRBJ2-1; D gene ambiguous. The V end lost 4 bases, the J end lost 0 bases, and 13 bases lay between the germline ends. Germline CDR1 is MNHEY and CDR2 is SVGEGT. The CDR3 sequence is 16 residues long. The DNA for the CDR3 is TGTGCCAGCAGTTCACCGGTGAAAAGCTCCTACAATGAGCAGTTCTCC. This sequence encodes CASSSPVKSSYNEQFS.

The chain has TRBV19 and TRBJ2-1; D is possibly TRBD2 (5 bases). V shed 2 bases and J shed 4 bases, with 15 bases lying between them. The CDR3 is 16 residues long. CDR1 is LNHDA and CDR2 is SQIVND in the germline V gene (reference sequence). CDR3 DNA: TGTGCCAGTAGTATATCTCTGGACCGGGGATACAATGAGCAGTTCTTC. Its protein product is CASSISLDRGYNEQFF.

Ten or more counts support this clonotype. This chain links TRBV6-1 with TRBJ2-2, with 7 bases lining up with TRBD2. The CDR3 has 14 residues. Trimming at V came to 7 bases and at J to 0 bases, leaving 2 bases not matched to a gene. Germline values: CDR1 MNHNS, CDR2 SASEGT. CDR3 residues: CASTAGANTGELFF. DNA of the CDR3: TGTGCCAGCACGGCGGGAGCGAACACCGGGGAGCTGTTTTTT.

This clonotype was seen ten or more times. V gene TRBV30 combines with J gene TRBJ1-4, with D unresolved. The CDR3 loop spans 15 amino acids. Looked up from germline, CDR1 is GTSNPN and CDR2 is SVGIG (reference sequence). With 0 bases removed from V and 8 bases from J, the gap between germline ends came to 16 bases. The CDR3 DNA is TGTGCCTGGAGTGTGAAAGGGTTGGGGATAGAAAAACTGTTTTTT. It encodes CAWSVKGLGIEKLFF.

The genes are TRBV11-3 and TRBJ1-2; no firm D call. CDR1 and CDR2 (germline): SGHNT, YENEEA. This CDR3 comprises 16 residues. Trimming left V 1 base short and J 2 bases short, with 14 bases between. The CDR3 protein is CASSLAGGVRNYGYTF. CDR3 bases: TGTGCCAGCAGCTTAGCCGGCGGGGTGAGGAACTATGGCTACACCTTC.

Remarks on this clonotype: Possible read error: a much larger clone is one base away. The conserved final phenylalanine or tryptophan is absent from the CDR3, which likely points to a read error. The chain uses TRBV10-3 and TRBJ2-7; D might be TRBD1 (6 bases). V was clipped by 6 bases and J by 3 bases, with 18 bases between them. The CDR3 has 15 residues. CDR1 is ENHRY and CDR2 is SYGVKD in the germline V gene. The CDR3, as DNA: TGTGCCATCAGCGACTCAGGGGTCAGGCTCTACGAGCAGTACCTC. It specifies CAISDSGVRLYEQYL.

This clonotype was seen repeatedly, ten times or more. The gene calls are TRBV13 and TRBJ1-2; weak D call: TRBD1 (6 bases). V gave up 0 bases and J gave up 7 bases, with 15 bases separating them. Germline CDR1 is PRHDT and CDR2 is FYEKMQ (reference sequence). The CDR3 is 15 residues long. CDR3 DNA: TGTGCCAGCAGCTTAGGTGCGCCAGGGGCCCCTGGCTACACCTTC. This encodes CASSLGAPGAPGYTF.

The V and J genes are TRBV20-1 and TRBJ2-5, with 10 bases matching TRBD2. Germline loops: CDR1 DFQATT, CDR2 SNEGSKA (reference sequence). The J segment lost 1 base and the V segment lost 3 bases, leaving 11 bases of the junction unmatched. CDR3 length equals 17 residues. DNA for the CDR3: TGCAGTGCTAGCCCTCTAGGAGCGGGAGGGCCCCAAGAGACCCAGTACTTC. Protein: CSASPLGAGGPQETQYF.

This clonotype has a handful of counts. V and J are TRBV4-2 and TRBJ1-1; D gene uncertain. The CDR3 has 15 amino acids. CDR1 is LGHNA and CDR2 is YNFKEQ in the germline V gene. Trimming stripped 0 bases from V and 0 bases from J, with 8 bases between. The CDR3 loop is CASSQDVGVNTEAFF. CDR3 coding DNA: TGTGCCAGCAGCCAAGATGTTGGGGTGAACACTGAAGCTTTCTTT.

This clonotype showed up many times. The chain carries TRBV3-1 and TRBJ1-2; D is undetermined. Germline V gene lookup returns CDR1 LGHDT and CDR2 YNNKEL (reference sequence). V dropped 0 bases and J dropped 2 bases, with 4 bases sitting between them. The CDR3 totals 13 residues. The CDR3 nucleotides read TGTGCCAGCAGCCAAGAGCCAAACTATGGCTACACCTTC. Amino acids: CASSQEPNYGYTF. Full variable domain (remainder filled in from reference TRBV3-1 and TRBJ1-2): DTAVSQTPKYLVTQMGNDKSIKCEQNLGHDTMYWYKQDSKKFLKIMFSYNNKELIINETVPNRFSPKSPDKAHLNLHINSLELGDSAVYFCASSQEPNYGYTFGSGTRLTVV.

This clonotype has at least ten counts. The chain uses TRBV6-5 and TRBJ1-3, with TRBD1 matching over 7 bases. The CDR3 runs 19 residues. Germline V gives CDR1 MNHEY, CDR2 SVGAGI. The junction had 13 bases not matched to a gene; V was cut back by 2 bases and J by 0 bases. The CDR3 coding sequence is TGTGCCAGCAGTTACGGAGAGACAGGGTATAGGCTCTCTGGAAACACCATATATTTT. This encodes CASSYGETGYRLSGNTIYF.

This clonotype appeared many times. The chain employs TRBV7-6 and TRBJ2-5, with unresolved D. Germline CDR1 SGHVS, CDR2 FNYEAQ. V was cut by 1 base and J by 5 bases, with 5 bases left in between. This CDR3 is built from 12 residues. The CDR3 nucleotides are TGTGCCAGCAGCTTAGTGGTTGAGACCCAGTACTTC. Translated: CASSLVVETQYF. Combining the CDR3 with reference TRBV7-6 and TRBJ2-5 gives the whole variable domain GAGVSQSPRYKVTKRGQDVALRCDPISGHVSLYWYRQALGQGPEFLTYFNYEAQQDKSGLPNDRFSAERPEGSISTLTIQRTEQRDSAMYRCASSLVVETQYFGPGTRLLVL.

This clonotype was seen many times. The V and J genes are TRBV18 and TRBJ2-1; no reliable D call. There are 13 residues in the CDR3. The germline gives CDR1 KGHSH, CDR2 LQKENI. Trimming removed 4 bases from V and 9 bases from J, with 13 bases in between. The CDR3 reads CASSQTQTSEQFF. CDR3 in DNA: TGTGCCAGCTCACAAACCCAAACGAGTGAGCAGTTCTTC.

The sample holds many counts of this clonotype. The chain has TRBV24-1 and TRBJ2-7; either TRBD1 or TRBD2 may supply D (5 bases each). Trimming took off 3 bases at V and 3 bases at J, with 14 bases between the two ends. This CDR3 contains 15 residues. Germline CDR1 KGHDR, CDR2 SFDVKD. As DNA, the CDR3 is TGTGCCACCAGTGATCCCCGGGACGCAAACTACGAGCAGTACTTC. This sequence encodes CATSDPRDANYEQYF.

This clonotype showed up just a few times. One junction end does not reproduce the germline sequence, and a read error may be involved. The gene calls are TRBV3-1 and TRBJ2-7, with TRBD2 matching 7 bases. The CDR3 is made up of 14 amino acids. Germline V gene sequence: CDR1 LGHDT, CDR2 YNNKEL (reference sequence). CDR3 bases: TGTGCCAGCAGTCAAGGACTAGAACTGTACGAGCAGTACTTC. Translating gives CASSQGLELYEQYF.

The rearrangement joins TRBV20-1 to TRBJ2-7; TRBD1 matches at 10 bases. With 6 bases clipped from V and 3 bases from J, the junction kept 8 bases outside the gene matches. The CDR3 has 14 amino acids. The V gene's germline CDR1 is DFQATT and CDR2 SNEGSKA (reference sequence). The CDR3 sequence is CSARTGTGVYEQYF. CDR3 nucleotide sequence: TGCAGTGCCCGGACCGGGACAGGGGTCTACGAGCAGTACTTC.

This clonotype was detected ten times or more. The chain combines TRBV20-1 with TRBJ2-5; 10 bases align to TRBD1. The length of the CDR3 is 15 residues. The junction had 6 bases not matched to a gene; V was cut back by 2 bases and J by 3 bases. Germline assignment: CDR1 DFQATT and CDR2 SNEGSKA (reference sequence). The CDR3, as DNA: TGCAGTGCTAGAATTGCCGGGACAGGGGAAGAGACCCAGTACTTC. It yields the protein CSARIAGTGEETQYF.